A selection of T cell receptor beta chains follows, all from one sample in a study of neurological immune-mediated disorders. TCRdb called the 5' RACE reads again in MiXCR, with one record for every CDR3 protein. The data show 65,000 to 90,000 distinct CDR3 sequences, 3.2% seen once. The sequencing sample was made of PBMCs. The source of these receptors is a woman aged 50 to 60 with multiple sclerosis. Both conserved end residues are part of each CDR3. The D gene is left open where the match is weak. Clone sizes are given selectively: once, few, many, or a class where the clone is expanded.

TGCGCCAGCAGCTTGGACCGGGGGAGCACAGATACGCAGTATTTT	CASSLDRGSTDTQYF	TRBV5-1	TRBJ2-3	.	many	15
TGCGCCAGCAGCTTGGCCGCGACGAACACTGAAGCTTTCTTT	CASSLAATNTEAFF	TRBV5-1	TRBJ1-1	.	many	14
TGCGCCAGCAGCACCGGACTAGCGGGCTTCACAGATACGCAGTATTTT	CASSTGLAGFTDTQYF	TRBV5-1	TRBJ2-3	TRBD2	many	16
TGTGCCAGCAGTTCCGGGCCGTTTTTAAATCAGCCCCAGCATTTT	CASSSGPFLNQPQHF	TRBV2	TRBJ1-5	.	few	15
TGCGCCAGCAGCTCGGGACTAGCGGGAGTGGCGGATACGCAGTATTTT	CASSSGLAGVADTQYF	TRBV5-1	TRBJ2-3	TRBD2	many	16
TGTGCCAGCAGCTTACGGCCCTCATTCCAGCTGAGCACAGATACGCAGTATTTT	CASSLRPSFQLSTDTQYF	TRBV7-2	TRBJ2-3	.	many	18
TGTGCCAGCAGCTTAACAGGGGTGTGGGATACGCAGTATTTT	CASSLTGVWDTQYF	TRBV11-2	TRBJ2-3	TRBD1	.	14
TGTGCCAGTGGCCCCTGGGGGGGCAGTTCGAACACCGGGGAGCTGTTTTTT	CASGPWGGSSNTGELFF	TRBV19	TRBJ2-2	.	many	17
TGTGCCAGCAGACCCGATCAGGGGGACACTGAAGCTTTCTTT	CASRPDQGDTEAFF	TRBV6-1	TRBJ1-1	TRBD1	many	14
TGTGCCAGCAGCTTAGTTCGTGAAACGGAGACCCAGTACTTC	CASSLVRETETQYF	TRBV7-2	TRBJ2-5	.	many	14
TGTGCCAGCAGTTTGTGGGGGGATCGGACTGAAGCTTTCTTT	CASSLWGDRTEAFF	TRBV12-3/TRBV12-4	TRBJ1-1	.	many	14
TGTGCCAGCAGCTTGGCTGCAGGGTATGGGGCCAACGTCCTGACTTTC	CASSLAAGYGANVLTF	TRBV5-5	TRBJ2-6	.	many	16
TGTGCCAGCAGCCAAGGGACTAGCGGGGGTTACGAGCAGTACTTC	CASSQGTSGGYEQYF	TRBV4-2	TRBJ2-7	TRBD2	many	15
TGTGCCAGCGGACCGCCTGGGGCCAACGTCCTGACTTTC	CASGPPGANVLTF	TRBV6-6	TRBJ2-6	.	many	13
TGCGCCAGCAGCCAACGCTGGTCGGGGACAGGGCTCATGACGGGGCTGTTTTTT	CASSQRWSGTGLMTGLFF	TRBV4-3	TRBJ1-4	TRBD1	many	18
TGTGCCAGCAGCTCGCACGGCTATAATTCACCCCTCCACTTT	CASSSHGYNSPLHF	TRBV7-9	TRBJ1-6	.	many	14
TGTGCCAGCAGCTTACAACTAGCGGGAGGGCCTTACGAGCAGTACTTC	CASSLQLAGGPYEQYF	TRBV5-5	TRBJ2-7	TRBD2	many	16
TGCACCGCTTCGAGACAGGGAGGCAATCAGCCCCAGCATTTT	CTASRQGGNQPQHF	TRBV20-1	TRBJ1-5	TRBD1	many	14
TGTGCCAGCAGCTCCGCGGCAGGGGATTTTGAGCAGTACTTC	CASSSAAGDFEQYF	TRBV7-2	TRBJ2-7	.	many	14
TGTGCCAGCAGTTCTAGGACAGGGGGTGAAAAACTGTTTTTT	CASSSRTGGEKLFF	TRBV12-3/TRBV12-4	TRBJ1-4	TRBD1	many	14
TGTCCTAACCTGGGTGGCGGGGCTACAAACATTCAGTACTTC	CPNLGGGATNIQYF	TRBV9	TRBJ2-4	.	many	14
TGTGCCAGCAGCCCGCCCGGTAGCGGGTATCAGGATGAGCAGTTCTTC	CASSPPGSGYQDEQFF	TRBV14	TRBJ2-1	TRBD2	few	16
TGTGCCAGTAGTATAGATCACGGGGGGCTGGAGCCCCAGCATTTT	CASSIDHGGLEPQHF	TRBV19	TRBJ1-5	.	many	15
TGTGCCAGCAGCCTAGTAGGGACCGCCAGTGGGGAGCTGTTTTTT	CASSLVGTASGELFF	TRBV7-2	TRBJ2-2	.	many	15
TGTGCCAGCAGTTTGGACGGGAAGAGTAATCAGCCCCAGCATTTT	CASSLDGKSNQPQHF	TRBV12-3/TRBV12-4	TRBJ1-5	.	.	15
TGTGCCAGCAGCCCCAGGGGCAGGGGTGGAAACACCATATATTTT	CASSPRGRGGNTIYF	TRBV6-5	TRBJ1-3	.	many	15
TGCGCCAGCAGCCTTAGACCCAGGGGACAGAATGAAAAACTGTTTTTT	CASSLRPRGQNEKLFF	TRBV4-1	TRBJ1-4	TRBD1	many	16
TGTGCCAGCAGCTTAACGTTAGGGACTGGCGCAGATACGCAGTATTTT	CASSLTLGTGADTQYF	TRBV7-3	TRBJ2-3	.	many	16
TGTGCCACCGGGCGGGACACAGATACGCAGTATTTT	CATGRDTDTQYF	TRBV24-1	TRBJ2-3	.	many	12
TGTGCCAGCAGCTTTTCACTAACTGGGGCCAACGTCCTGACTTTC	CASSFSLTGANVLTF	TRBV5-8	TRBJ2-6	.	many	15
TGTGCCAGCAGTTCCCTGACTAGCGGAGGCCTTAGCTCCTACAATGAGCAGTTCTTC	CASSSLTSGGLSSYNEQFF	TRBV6-2/TRBV6-3	TRBJ2-1	TRBD2	many	19
TGTGCCAGCAGTCCCCAGAGGAACACTGAAGCTTTCTTT	CASSPQRNTEAFF	TRBV12-3/TRBV12-4	TRBJ1-1	.	many	13
TGCAGTAGCGGGAAAACAGATACGCAGTATTTT	CSSGKTDTQYF	TRBV20-1	TRBJ2-3	TRBD2	many	11
TGTGCCAGCAGCTTATACATCTCAGGGTATGGCTACACCTTC	CASSLYISGYGYTF	TRBV7-9	TRBJ1-2	.	many	14
TGCAGTGCGGACGGACTAGTGGGCGGGGAGCTGTTTTTT	CSADGLVGGELFF	TRBV20-1	TRBJ2-2	TRBD2	many	13
TGTGCCAGCAGCGTTCTAGCGGGAGTTGTCTCTGGGGCCAACGTCCTGACTTTC	CASSVLAGVVSGANVLTF	TRBV9	TRBJ2-6	TRBD2	many	18
TGCGCCAGCAGCTCCGACAGGGCCCCAGATACGCAGTATTTT	CASSSDRAPDTQYF	TRBV5-1	TRBJ2-3	TRBD1	many	14
TGTGCCATCAGCCAGAAACCCTACGAGCAGTACTTC	CAISQKPYEQYF	TRBV10-3	TRBJ2-7	.	many	12
TGCGCCAGCAGCTGGGGGGACAGGCATAATTCACCCCTCCACTTT	CASSWGDRHNSPLHF	TRBV5-1	TRBJ1-6	TRBD1	many	15
TGCAGTGCTAGAGATTTCGGGGGCTCGAACACTGAAGCTTTCTTT	CSARDFGGSNTEAFF	TRBV20-1	TRBJ1-1	.	many	15
TGTGCCAGCAGCTTAGATGGCGGTACCACAGATACGCAGTATTTT	CASSLDGGTTDTQYF	TRBV11-1	TRBJ2-3	.	many	15
TGTGCCACTCGCCGGACGGACACAGATACGCAGTATTTT	CATRRTDTDTQYF	TRBV19	TRBJ2-3	.	many	13
TGTGCCAGCAGGCCAGGGGGGGGCTCTGGGGCCAACGTCCTGACTTTC	CASRPGGGSGANVLTF	TRBV7-2	TRBJ2-6	.	many	16
TGCAGTGCTCCGGGTCTCGGCGGGGAGCTGTTTTTT	CSAPGLGGELFF	TRBV20-1	TRBJ2-2	.	many	12
TGTGCCAGCAGCTTACAACAGGGTGTTTACAATGAGCAGTTCTTC	CASSLQQGVYNEQFF	TRBV5-5	TRBJ2-1	.	many	15
TGCAGTGCTAGAGATCCATGGGGGTCCCGAACCGGGGAGCTGTTTTTT	CSARDPWGSRTGELFF	TRBV20-1	TRBJ2-2	.	many	16
TGTGCCAGCAGCCCCGGACAGGTTTCGGGCTATGGCTACACCTTC	CASSPGQVSGYGYTF	TRBV7-2	TRBJ1-2	TRBD1	many	15
TGCGCCAGCAGCCTTACAGGGGGCGGTGGAAACACCATATATTTT	CASSLTGGGGNTIYF	TRBV5-1	TRBJ1-3	TRBD1	many	15
TGTGCCAGCAGCTCCTTAGCGGGAGTGGGTGAGCAGTTCTTC	CASSSLAGVGEQFF	TRBV7-2	TRBJ2-1	TRBD2	many	14
TGCAGTGCTAGAAGGGGGCGCAACGAGCAGTACTTC	CSARRGRNEQYF	TRBV20-1	TRBJ2-7	TRBD1	many	12
TGTGCCACCAGTGATTTGTATCCCGGGGAGCTGTTTTTT	CATSDLYPGELFF	TRBV24-1	TRBJ2-2	.	.	13
TGCGCCAGCAGCTTGGCCGAACAGAAGGTCACCGGGGAGCTGTTTTTT	CASSLAEQKVTGELFF	TRBV5-1	TRBJ2-2	.	few	16
TGTGCCAGCAGCCAGACAGGGCCGAACCAAGAGACCCAGTACTTC	CASSQTGPNQETQYF	TRBV6-5	TRBJ2-5	TRBD1	many	15
TGTGCCAGCAGTTTAGAAAGGACAGGGTATGAGAATGAGCAGTTCTTC	CASSLERTGYENEQFF	TRBV12-3/TRBV12-4	TRBJ2-1	TRBD1	few	16
TGTGCCAGCAGCCACCTCGGGGGGCTATACGAGCAGTACTTC	CASSHLGGLYEQYF	TRBV4-2	TRBJ2-7	.	many	14
TGCAGTGCTAGAGATCTCCCTCAGGGAGGGAAGCTACACACTGAAGCTTTCTTT	CSARDLPQGGKLHTEAFF	TRBV20-1	TRBJ1-1	.	many	18
TGCAGTGCTTACCTCATGGAGGGACCCTCTGGAAACACCATATATTTT	CSAYLMEGPSGNTIYF	TRBV20-1	TRBJ1-3	.	many	16
TGCGCCAGCAGCTTCCAGGGGGCCGAAGATACGCAGTATTTT	CASSFQGAEDTQYF	TRBV5-1	TRBJ2-3	TRBD1	many	14
TGCGCCAGCAGCTTGCGACAGGGACAAGCGGGGACCCAGTACTTC	CASSLRQGQAGTQYF	TRBV5-1	TRBJ2-5	.	few	15